A selection of T cell receptor beta chains follows, all from one sample in a study of cytomegalovirus exposure and HLA in healthy donors. Sequencing was performed with immunoSEQ multiplex PCR; in TCRdb, only in-frame clones are kept and a portion is missing. The data contain 70,000 to 95,000 clones, approximately 80% of them singletons. Input material: PBMCs. These receptors were taken from a man aged 25 to 40 in good health and CMV-seropositive. Each CDR3 is given with its conserved first and last residue. A D gene is named only where the DNA matches it firmly. The size entry is marked missing in some rows and otherwise reads once, few, many or a size class.

TRBJ1-2 | TRBV21-1 | NA | NA | CATGSQGLSYGYTF | TGTGCCACCGGTTCCCAGGGCTTAAGCTATGGCTACACCTTC
TRBJ1-3 | TRBV6-1 | TRBD1 | once | CASSGYRGIRGNTIYF | TGTGCCAGCAGTGGATACAGGGGGATTAGAGGAAACACCATATATTTT
TRBJ1-2 | TRBV7-2 | NA | NA | CASTPGGGSNYGYTF | TGTGCCAGCACCCCCGGTGGGGGGTCTAACTATGGCTACACCTTC
TRBJ1-3 | TRBV7-2 | NA | once | CASSLSGDPGNTIYF | TGTGCCAGCAGCCTATCGGGGGATCCTGGAAACACCATATATTTT
TRBJ2-7 | TRBV19 | TRBD2 | NA | CASSMESAASGLYEQYF | TGTGCCAGTAGTATGGAGTCGGCGGCTAGCGGACTCTACGAGCAGTACTTC
TRBJ2-2 | TRBV4-1 | TRBD1 | NA | CASRGQVTRGTGELFF | TGCGCCAGCAGAGGACAGGTCACGAGGGGCACCGGGGAGCTGTTTTTT
TRBJ2-3 | TRBV11-3 | TRBD2 | NA | CASSSTGTSGTDTQYF | TGTGCCAGCAGTTCTACCGGGACTAGCGGGACAGATACGCAGTATTTT
TRBJ2-5 | TRBV27 | NA | NA | CASSPWGVGETQYF | TGTGCCAGCAGTCCCTGGGGCGTTGGGGAGACCCAGTACTTC
TRBJ1-2 | TRBV18 | TRBD1 | NA | CASSPPGTAARGYTF | TGTGCCAGCTCACCACCCGGGACAGCGGCCCGAGGCTACACCTTC
TRBJ2-1 | TRBV28 | NA | NA | CASSFLRWSVTYNEQFF | TGTGCCAGCAGTTTTTTGCGGTGGAGTGTTACCTACAATGAGCAGTTCTTC
TRBJ1-2 | TRBV4-3 | NA | NA | CASSQAAQGRGYGYTF | TGCGCCAGCAGCCAAGCCGCCCAGGGAAGGGGCTATGGCTACACCTTC
TRBJ1-1 | TRBV2 | NA | NA | CASIPGKWMNTEAFF | TGTGCCAGCATTCCAGGGAAGTGGATGAACACTGAAGCTTTCTTT
TRBJ1-2 | TRBV10-3 | NA | NA | CAISDVSGEFYGYTF | TGTGCCATCAGTGATGTTTCAGGGGAATTCTATGGCTACACCTTC
TRBJ2-1 | TRBV15 | NA | NA | CATSARDSGDYNEQFF | TGTGCCACCAGTGCTCGGGACTCGGGAGACTACAATGAGCAGTTCTTC
TRBJ2-6 | TRBV29-1 | NA | NA | CSVPWTFSSGANVLTF | TGCAGCGTTCCATGGACTTTCAGCTCTGGGGCCAACGTCCTGACTTTC
TRBJ1-1 | TRBV19 | NA | once | CASSILWDMDGTEAFF | TGTGCCAGTAGTATCCTTTGGGACATGGATGGGACTGAAGCTTTCTTT
TRBJ1-2 | TRBV5-1 | NA | NA | CASSLRGGENYGYTF | TGCGCCAGCAGCTTGAGGGGAGGAGAAAACTATGGCTACACCTTC
TRBJ1-3 | TRBV2 | TRBD1 | once | CANTGVGNTIYF | TGTGCCAACACAGGGGTCGGAAACACCATATATTTT
TRBJ1-5 | TRBV30 | NA | NA | CAWSRGIQPQHF | TGTGCCTGGAGTAGGGGGATTCAGCCCCAGCATTTT
TRBJ2-3 | TRBV25-1 | TRBD1 | few | CASSGAKQGMLTDTQYF | TGTGCCAGCAGTGGGGCAAAACAGGGGATGTTGACAGATACGCAGTATTTT